These T cell receptor beta chains were read from a single sample in a study of neoadjuvant nivolumab and ipilimumab in lung cancer. The data were produced by immunoSEQ multiplex PCR, yet TCRdb's version contains in-frame clones alone and is incomplete. The table shows around 8,100 clones, with about 76% occurring only once. The source was adjacent normal lung tissue, collected after neoadjuvant nivolumab, alone or with ipilimumab, at or shortly before surgery. These receptors all stem from an adult with non-small cell lung cancer. Each CDR3 is given with its conserved first and last residue. A D gene is named only where the DNA matches it firmly. Clone sizes are given selectively: once, few, many, or a class where the clone is expanded.

CDR3: CASSSEFGQSYEQYF
DNA: TGTGCCAGCAGCTCCGAATTCGGGCAGTCCTACGAGCAGTACTTC
size: .
V: TRBV11-2
D: .
J: TRBJ2-7

CDR3: CASKNRSNEKLFF
DNA: TGTGCCAGCAAGAACAGGTCTAATGAAAAACTGTTTTTT
size: few
V: TRBV25-1
D: .
J: TRBJ1-4

CDR3: CASRWTGENEAFF
DNA: TGTGCCAGCAGATGGACAGGGGAGAATGAAGCTTTCTTT
size: .
V: TRBV6-1
D: TRBD1
J: TRBJ1-1

CDR3: CASSPQGGAEKLFF
DNA: TGTGCCAGCAGCCCACAGGGAGGGGCTGAAAAACTGTTTTTT
size: .
V: TRBV7-9
D: .
J: TRBJ1-4

CDR3: CATSRGANYGYTF
DNA: TGTGCCACCAGCAGAGGGGCTAACTATGGCTACACCTTC
size: .
V: TRBV15
D: .
J: TRBJ1-2

CDR3: CAYLALAGAYNEQFF
DNA: TGTGCCTACCTCGCCCTAGCGGGGGCCTACAATGAGCAGTTCTTC
size: few
V: TRBV30
D: TRBD2
J: TRBJ2-1

CDR3: CASSLGTGYNYGYTF
DNA: TGTGCCAGCAGCTTAGGGACAGGGTATAACTATGGCTACACCTTC
size: .
V: TRBV7-9
D: TRBD1
J: TRBJ1-2

CDR3: CASTPTDREGETQYF
DNA: TGTGCCAGCACCCCGACGGACAGGGAAGGGGAGACCCAGTACTTC
size: .
V: TRBV7-9
D: TRBD1
J: TRBJ2-5

CDR3: CASSILLTADNYGYTF
DNA: TGTGCCAGTAGTATCTTGTTAACAGCTGACAACTATGGCTACACCTTC
size: .
V: TRBV19
D: .
J: TRBJ1-2

CDR3: CASSYRGFNGYTF
DNA: TGTGCCAGCAGTTACAGGGGGTTTAATGGCTACACCTTC
size: .
V: TRBV7-2
D: TRBD1
J: TRBJ1-2

CDR3: CASSSPRELFF
DNA: TGTGCCAGCAGCTCCCCGAGGGAGCTGTTTTTT
size: .
V: TRBV9
D: .
J: TRBJ2-2

CDR3: CASSLGLQGPYNEQFF
DNA: TGTGCCAGCAGCTTAGGTTTGCAGGGACCCTACAATGAGCAGTTCTTC
size: .
V: TRBV5-4
D: .
J: TRBJ2-1

CDR3: CASSPLGQTTYEQYF
DNA: TGCGCCAGCAGTCCTCTAGGACAGACGACCTACGAGCAGTACTTC
size: .
V: TRBV4-1
D: .
J: TRBJ2-7

CDR3: CATSEDRSILEKLFF
DNA: TGTGCCACCAGCGAGGACAGATCCATTCTTGAAAAACTGTTTTTT
size: .
V: TRBV15
D: .
J: TRBJ1-4

CDR3: CASSLGTGSGNTIYF
DNA: TGTGCCAGCAGCTTAGGGACAGGCTCTGGAAACACCATATATTTT
size: .
V: TRBV7-8
D: TRBD1
J: TRBJ1-3

CDR3: CASSRQGGGELFF
DNA: TGTGCCAGCAGCAGACAGGGGGGCGGGGAGCTGTTTTTT
size: .
V: TRBV7-8
D: TRBD1
J: TRBJ2-2

CDR3: CASSQGGGYGYTF
DNA: TGCGCCAGCAGCCAAGGAGGAGGCTATGGCTACACCTTC
size: .
V: TRBV4-3
D: .
J: TRBJ1-2

CDR3: CASSLGTSYTGELFF
DNA: TGTGCCAGCAGCTTAGGGACTAGCTACACCGGGGAGCTGTTTTTT
size: .
V: TRBV5-4
D: TRBD2
J: TRBJ2-2

CDR3: CASSQVDGRVHYEQYF
DNA: TGCGCCAGCAGCCAAGTTGATGGCAGGGTTCACTACGAGCAGTACTTC
size: .
V: TRBV4-1
D: .
J: TRBJ2-7

CDR3: CASSLAQAGGRIAKNIQYF
DNA: TGTGCCAGCAGCTTAGCGCAAGCGGGGGGCCGGATAGCCAAAAACATTCAGTACTTC
size: few
V: TRBV7-9
D: TRBD2
J: TRBJ2-4

CDR3: CASSYAERNTIYF
DNA: TGTGCCAGCAGTTACGCCGAAAGAAACACCATATATTTT
size: .
V: TRBV6-5
D: .
J: TRBJ1-3

CDR3: CASSLSRGAETQYF
DNA: TGTGCCAGCAGCTTATCCCGTGGGGCAGAGACCCAGTACTTC
size: .
V: TRBV7-9
D: .
J: TRBJ2-5

CDR3: CASSLFPTDTQYF
DNA: TGCGCCAGCAGCTTGTTCCCCACAGATACGCAGTATTTT
size: .
V: TRBV5-1
D: .
J: TRBJ2-3

CDR3: CASSSRDTPTYNEQFF
DNA: TGTGCCAGCAGCTCCCGGGACACACCGACCTACAATGAGCAGTTCTTC
size: .
V: TRBV11-2
D: .
J: TRBJ2-1

CDR3: CASRPHDRNNSPLHF
DNA: TGTGCCAGCAGACCCCACGACAGGAATAATTCACCCCTCCACTTT
size: .
V: TRBV27
D: .
J: TRBJ1-6

CDR3: CASSHKTVNTEAFF
DNA: TGCGCCAGCAGTCATAAGACAGTGAACACTGAAGCTTTCTTT
size: .
V: TRBV23-1
D: .
J: TRBJ1-1

CDR3: CAWSRQDIDNEKLFF
DNA: TGTGCCTGGAGTCGGCAAGACATAGACAATGAAAAACTGTTTTTT
size: .
V: TRBV30
D: .
J: TRBJ1-4

CDR3: CASTRQIYGYTF
DNA: TGTGCCAGCACGAGACAGATCTATGGCTACACCTTC
size: .
V: TRBV6-6
D: .
J: TRBJ1-2

CDR3: CATNPVAEAFF
DNA: TGTGCCACAAATCCCGTGGCAGAAGCTTTCTTT
size: .
V: TRBV6-1
D: .
J: TRBJ1-1

CDR3: CASSLGGSWGEQYF
DNA: TGTGCCAGCAGCTTGGGGGGGTCCTGGGGCGAGCAGTACTTC
size: .
V: TRBV5-4
D: .
J: TRBJ2-7

CDR3: CASLGGAGQRTDTQYF
DNA: TGTGCCAGCTTAGGGGGGGCGGGACAACGCACAGATACGCAGTATTTT
size: .
V: TRBV7-9
D: .
J: TRBJ2-3

CDR3: CASKPGGPQETQYF
DNA: TGTGCCAGCAAGCCTGGGGGACCTCAAGAGACCCAGTACTTC
size: once
V: TRBV7-2
D: .
J: TRBJ2-5

CDR3: CAIRITANTEAFF
DNA: TGTGCCATCAGGATAACAGCGAACACTGAAGCTTTCTTT
size: few
V: TRBV10-3
D: .
J: TRBJ1-1

CDR3: CASSLSPTGYGYTF
DNA: TGTGCCAGCAGTTTATCTCCCACAGGGTATGGCTACACCTTC
size: .
V: TRBV27
D: .
J: TRBJ1-2

CDR3: CASSYSWGQGDEQFF
DNA: TGTGCCAGCAGTTACTCCTGGGGTCAAGGGGATGAGCAGTTCTTC
size: .
V: TRBV6-5
D: .
J: TRBJ2-1

CDR3: CASSSQGRTEAFF
DNA: TGTGCCAGCAGTTCACAGGGACGGACTGAAGCTTTCTTT
size: .
V: TRBV27
D: .
J: TRBJ1-1

CDR3: CASSGGRTSGGADTQYF
DNA: TGTGCCAGCAGTGGAGGCCGGACTAGCGGGGGGGCAGATACGCAGTATTTT
size: .
V: TRBV6-1
D: TRBD2
J: TRBJ2-3

CDR3: CASSDTGDNQPQHF
DNA: TGTGCCAGCAGCGACACAGGAGATAATCAGCCCCAGCATTTT
size: large
V: TRBV5-6
D: .
J: TRBJ1-5

CDR3: CASRALGTSGGPSTDTQYF
DNA: TGCGCCAGCAGGGCCTTGGGGACTAGCGGGGGGCCTAGCACAGATACGCAGTATTTT
size: once
V: TRBV10-2
D: TRBD2
J: TRBJ2-3

CDR3: CAWSVTGLGYTF
DNA: TGTGCCTGGAGTGTAACCGGGTTAGGCTACACCTTC
size: few
V: TRBV30
D: .
J: TRBJ1-2

CDR3: CASSYSGTVNSYEQYF
DNA: TGTGCCAGCAGTTACTCCGGGACAGTAAACTCCTACGAGCAGTACTTC
size: .
V: TRBV6-6
D: TRBD1
J: TRBJ2-7

CDR3: CASSLAYSYEQYF
DNA: TGCGCCAGCAGCTTGGCGTATAGCTACGAGCAGTACTTC
size: .
V: TRBV5-1
D: .
J: TRBJ2-7

CDR3: CSVAGTGNTGELFF
DNA: TGCAGCGTTGCCGGGACAGGGAACACCGGGGAGCTGTTTTTT
size: once
V: TRBV29-1
D: TRBD1
J: TRBJ2-2

CDR3: CASSQLSGGATDTQYF
DNA: TGTGCCAGCAGCCAACTTAGCGGGGGGGCCACAGATACGCAGTATTTT
size: .
V: TRBV4-2
D: TRBD2
J: TRBJ2-3

CDR3: CASSLNSGASYNEQFF
DNA: TGTGCCAGCAGCCTAAATAGCGGGGCCTCCTACAATGAGCAGTTCTTC
size: .
V: TRBV5-4
D: TRBD2
J: TRBJ2-1

CDR3: CASSLATGGGVGEQYF
DNA: TGTGCCAGCAGCTTAGCGACAGGGGGCGGTGTGGGGGAGCAGTACTTC
size: .
V: TRBV13
D: TRBD1
J: TRBJ2-7

CDR3: CASHQGGYEQYF
DNA: TGTGCCTCACATCAAGGGGGCTACGAGCAGTACTTC
size: .
V: TRBV30
D: .
J: TRBJ2-7

CDR3: CSTTGGGGYTF
DNA: TGCAGCACCACCGGGGGGGGCGGCTACACCTTC
size: few
V: TRBV29-1
D: .
J: TRBJ1-2

CDR3: CASSLAGETGEYRGYTF
DNA: TGTGCCAGCAGCTTAGCGGGGGAGACAGGGGAGTATCGTGGCTACACCTTC
size: .
V: TRBV7-9
D: TRBD1
J: TRBJ1-2

CDR3: CASSLGPRGPSYEQYF
DNA: TGTGCCAGCAGCTTAGGCCCCCGGGGGCCCTCCTACGAGCAGTACTTC
size: .
V: TRBV11-2
D: .
J: TRBJ2-7

CDR3: CASSSGGTVPGYTF
DNA: TGTGCCAGCAGCTCAGGGGGGACAGTACCCGGCTACACCTTC
size: .
V: TRBV7-9
D: TRBD1
J: TRBJ1-2

CDR3: CASSPTLNTEAFF
DNA: TGTGCCAGCTCACCGACGTTGAACACTGAAGCTTTCTTT
size: .
V: TRBV18
D: .
J: TRBJ1-1

CDR3: CASSQRAHQSPKNSPLHF
DNA: TGTGCCAGCAGCCAACGAGCCCACCAATCCCCCAAGAATTCACCCCTCCACTTT
size: .
V: TRBV14
D: .
J: TRBJ1-6

CDR3: CASTGTRSTDTQYF
DNA: TGTGCCAGCACCGGGACTAGAAGCACAGATACGCAGTATTTT
size: .
V: TRBV6-6
D: TRBD2
J: TRBJ2-3

CDR3: CASSTGTAPRPLHF
DNA: TGTGCCAGCAGCACCGGGACAGCCCCGCGGCCCCTCCACTTT
size: .
V: TRBV7-2
D: TRBD1
J: TRBJ1-6

CDR3: CASSQGTYFWPEQYF
DNA: TGTGCCAGCAGTCAAGGGACCTACTTCTGGCCCGAGCAGTACTTC
size: .
V: TRBV2
D: .
J: TRBJ2-7

CDR3: CASWGGTISYEQFF
DNA: TGTGCCAGCTGGGGGGGAACCATCTCCTATGAGCAGTTCTTC
size: .
V: TRBV6-6
D: TRBD2
J: TRBJ2-1

CDR3: CASSLGPTYEQYF
DNA: TGTGCCAGCAGCCTTGGACCAACCTACGAGCAGTACTTC
size: medium-sized
V: TRBV6-5
D: .
J: TRBJ2-7

CDR3: CASSVLLGTDTQYF
DNA: TGTGCCAGCAGCGTCCTGCTAGGGACAGATACGCAGTATTTT
size: .
V: TRBV11-2
D: .
J: TRBJ2-3